These 5 T cell receptor beta chains were sequenced from one sample in a study of blood T cell repertoires in COVID-19. Measured with immunoSEQ multiplex PCR; TCRdb has only the in-frame clones, and not every one. This sample has about 140,000 clones; roughly four fifths occur once, and the top ten carry around 8%. Sequencing used peripheral blood. These TCRs come from a human donor in a cohort sampled during active COVID-19.

The table lists this clone with a few counts. This rearrangement joins TRBV19 to TRBJ1-6; no reliable D call. CDR3 length: 14 amino acids. V shed 2 bases and J shed 7 bases, with 9 bases lying between them. Germline loops: CDR1 LNHDA, CDR2 SQIVND (reference sequence). The CDR3 region has the DNA TGTGCCAGTAGTATATGGAGAGAGAATTCACCCCTCCACTTT. Protein product: CASSIWRENSPLHF.

The chain links TRBV29-1 to TRBJ1-3; unclear D gene. Germline V CDR1 and CDR2: SQVTM, ANQGSEA. V was pared by 6 bases and J by 1 base, with 10 bases between. This CDR3 contains 13 residues. The CDR3 nucleotides are TGCAGCGTACGACGGGGATCTGGAAACACCATATATTTT. Translated, it gives CSVRRGSGNTIYF.

The chain employs TRBV6-5 and TRBJ1-1; 7 nucleotides align to TRBD1. V lost 5 bases, J lost 1 base, and 7 bases stayed unmatched. Germline V lookup: CDR1 MNHEY, CDR2 SVGAGI. The CDR3 is 15 residues long. Here the CDR3 reads CASSPRGDPNTEAFF. The CDR3 DNA follows: TGTGCCAGCAGTCCCAGGGGGGACCCGAACACTGAAGCTTTCTTT.

This clone was picked up one time. The CDR3 DNA reads TGTGCCAGCTCACCACCCACTAGGCTAGCGGGGACCTACGAGCAGTACTTC. It encodes CASSPPTRLAGTYEQYF. The chain links TRBV18 to TRBJ2-7; 9 bases map to TRBD2. This CDR3 is 17 amino acids long. Germline CDR1 KGHSH, CDR2 LQKENI. J lost 2 bases, V lost 0 bases, and 8 bases had no gene match.

The chain carries TRBV5-1 and TRBJ1-5, with a possible D match to TRBD1 (6 bases). Germline CDR1 reads SGHRS; CDR2 reads YFSETQ. V dropped 3 bases and J dropped 2 bases, with 15 bases sitting between them. CDR3 length: 16 residues. CDR3 in DNA: TGCGCCAGCAGCTACTCAGGGGAAATACGCAATCAGCCCCAGCATTTT. It codes for CASSYSGEIRNQPQHF.